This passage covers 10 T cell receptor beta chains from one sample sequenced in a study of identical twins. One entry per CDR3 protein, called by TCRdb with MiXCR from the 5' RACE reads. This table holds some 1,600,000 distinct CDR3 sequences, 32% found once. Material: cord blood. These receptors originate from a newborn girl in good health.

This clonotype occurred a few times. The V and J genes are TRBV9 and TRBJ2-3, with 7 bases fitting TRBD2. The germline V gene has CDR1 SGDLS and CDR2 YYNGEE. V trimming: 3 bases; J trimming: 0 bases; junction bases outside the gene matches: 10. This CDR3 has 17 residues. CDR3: CASSAGLGRISTDTQYF. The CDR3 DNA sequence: TGTGCCAGCAGCGCCGGACTAGGTCGGATTAGCACAGATACGCAGTATTTT.

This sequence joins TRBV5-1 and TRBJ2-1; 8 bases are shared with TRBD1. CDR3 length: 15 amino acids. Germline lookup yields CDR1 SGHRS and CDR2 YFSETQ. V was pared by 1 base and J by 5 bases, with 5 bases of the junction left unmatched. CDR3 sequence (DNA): TGCGCCAGCAGCTTGATCAGGGGGCAGCACAATGAGCAGTTCTTC. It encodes CASSLIRGQHNEQFF.

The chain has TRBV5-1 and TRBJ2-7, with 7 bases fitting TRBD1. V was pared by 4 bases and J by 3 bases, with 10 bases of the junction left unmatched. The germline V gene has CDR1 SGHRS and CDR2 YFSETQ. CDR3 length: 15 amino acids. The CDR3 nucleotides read TGCGCCAGCAGCCTCGGACAGGTCCACAACTACGAGCAGTACTTC. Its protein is CASSLGQVHNYEQYF.

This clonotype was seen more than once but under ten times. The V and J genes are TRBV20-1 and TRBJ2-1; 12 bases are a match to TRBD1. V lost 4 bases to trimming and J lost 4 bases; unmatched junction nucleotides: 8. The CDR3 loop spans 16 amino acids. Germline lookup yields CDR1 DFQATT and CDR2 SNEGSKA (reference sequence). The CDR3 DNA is TGCAGTGCTACGGGACAGGGGGCCACCTCTTACAATGAGCAGTTCTTC. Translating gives CSATGQGATSYNEQFF.

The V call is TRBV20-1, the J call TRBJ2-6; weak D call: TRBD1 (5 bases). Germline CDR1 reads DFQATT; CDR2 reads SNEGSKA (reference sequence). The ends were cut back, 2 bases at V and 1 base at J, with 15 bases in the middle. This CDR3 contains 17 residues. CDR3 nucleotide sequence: TGCAGTGCTAGACTCATTGGGGCCCTTTCTGGGGCCAACGTCCTGACTTTC. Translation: CSARLIGALSGANVLTF.

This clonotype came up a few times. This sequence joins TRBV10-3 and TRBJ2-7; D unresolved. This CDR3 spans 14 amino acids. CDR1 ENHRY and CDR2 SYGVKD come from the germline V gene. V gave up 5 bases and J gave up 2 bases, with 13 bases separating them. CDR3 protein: CAISSGKIAYEQYF. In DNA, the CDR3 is TGTGCCATCAGTTCTGGAAAGATCGCCTACGAGCAGTACTTC.

CDR3 in DNA: TGCAGTGCTCTCGGGACAGGGAACCTTACTAGCACAGATACGCAGTATTTT. Its translation: CSALGTGNLTSTDTQYF. The chain is built from TRBV20-1 and TRBJ2-3; 9 nucleotides align to TRBD1. CDR1 is DFQATT, CDR2 SNEGSKA, per germline (reference sequence). The trim removed 5 bases at V and 0 bases at J, leaving 12 bases unmatched. The length of the CDR3 is 17 residues.

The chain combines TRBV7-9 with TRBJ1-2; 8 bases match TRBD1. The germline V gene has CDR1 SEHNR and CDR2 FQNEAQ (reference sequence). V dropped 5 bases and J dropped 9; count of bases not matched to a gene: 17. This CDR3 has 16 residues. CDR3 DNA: TGTGCCAGCAGCCAGGACAGGGTCACTCCACTTTATCGCTACACCTTC. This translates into CASSQDRVTPLYRYTF.

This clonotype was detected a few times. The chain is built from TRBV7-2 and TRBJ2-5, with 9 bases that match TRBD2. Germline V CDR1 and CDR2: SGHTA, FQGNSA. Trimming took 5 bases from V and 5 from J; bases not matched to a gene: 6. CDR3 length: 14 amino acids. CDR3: CASSAGLAYETQYF. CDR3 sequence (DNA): TGTGCCAGCAGCGCGGGACTAGCTTATGAGACCCAGTACTTC.

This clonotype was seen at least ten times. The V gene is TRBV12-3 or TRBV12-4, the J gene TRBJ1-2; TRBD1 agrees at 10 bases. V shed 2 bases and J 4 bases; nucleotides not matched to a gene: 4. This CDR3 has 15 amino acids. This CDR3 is CASSLSGTGAYGYTF. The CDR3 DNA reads TGTGCCAGCAGTTTATCTGGGACAGGGGCCTATGGCTACACCTTC.